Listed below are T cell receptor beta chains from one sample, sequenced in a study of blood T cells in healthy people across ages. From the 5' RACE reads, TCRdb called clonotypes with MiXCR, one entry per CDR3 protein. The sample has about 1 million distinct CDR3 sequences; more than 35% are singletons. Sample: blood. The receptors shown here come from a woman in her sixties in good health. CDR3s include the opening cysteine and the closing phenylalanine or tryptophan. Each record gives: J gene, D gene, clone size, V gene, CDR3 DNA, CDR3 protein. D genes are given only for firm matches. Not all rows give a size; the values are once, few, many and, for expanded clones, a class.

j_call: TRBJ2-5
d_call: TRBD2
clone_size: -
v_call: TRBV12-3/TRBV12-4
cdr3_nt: TGTGCCAGCAGCTGGGGACTAGCGGGAGAAGCGACCCAGTACTTC
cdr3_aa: CASSWGLAGEATQYF

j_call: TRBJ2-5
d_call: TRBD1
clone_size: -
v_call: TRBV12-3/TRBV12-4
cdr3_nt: TGTGCCAGCAGTTTTAGACAGGGAGTCCAGACCCAGTACTTC
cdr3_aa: CASSFRQGVQTQYF

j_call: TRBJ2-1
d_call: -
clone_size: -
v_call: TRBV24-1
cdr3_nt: TGTGCCACCTCGCCCGGGGGCAATGAGCAGTTCTTC
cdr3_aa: CATSPGGNEQFF

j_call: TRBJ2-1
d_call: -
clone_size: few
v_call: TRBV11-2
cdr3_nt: TGTGCCAGCAGTTCTCGGGACCCGAACAATGAGCAGTTCTTC
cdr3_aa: CASSSRDPNNEQFF

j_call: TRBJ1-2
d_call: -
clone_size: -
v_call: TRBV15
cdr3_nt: TGTGCCACCAGCATAAGACATGGGGGAGCAGCTCGAGAAGGCTACACCTTC
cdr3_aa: CATSIRHGGAAREGYTF

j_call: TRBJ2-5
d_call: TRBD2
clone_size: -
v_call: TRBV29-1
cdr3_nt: TGCAGCGTTTCAGGACTAGCGGGTAAACACAATGAGCAGTACTTC
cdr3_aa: CSVSGLAGKHNEQYF

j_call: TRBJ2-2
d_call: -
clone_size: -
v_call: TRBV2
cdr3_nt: TGTGCCAGCAGAGGACTAAACCCTACCGGGGAGCTGTTTTTT
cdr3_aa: CASRGLNPTGELFF

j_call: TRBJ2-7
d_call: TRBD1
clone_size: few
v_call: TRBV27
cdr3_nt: TGTGCCAGCGCTCGACAGGGTATGGCCTACGAGCAGTACTTC
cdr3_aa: CASARQGMAYEQYF

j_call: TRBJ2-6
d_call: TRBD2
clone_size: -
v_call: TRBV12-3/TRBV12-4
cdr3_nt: TGTGCCAGCAGTTTACTTTTAAGCGGGATGACTGGGGCCAACGTCCTGACTTTC
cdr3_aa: CASSLLLSGMTGANVLTF

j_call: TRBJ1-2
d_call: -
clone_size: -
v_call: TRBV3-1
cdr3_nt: TGTGCCAGCAGCCCAAGCCGGGCTTATGGCTACACCTTC
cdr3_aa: CASSPSRAYGYTF

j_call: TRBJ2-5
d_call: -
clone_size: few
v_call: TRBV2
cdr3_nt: TGTGCCAGCAGTGGACAGGAGCGGGAGACCCAGTACTTC
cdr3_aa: CASSGQERETQYF

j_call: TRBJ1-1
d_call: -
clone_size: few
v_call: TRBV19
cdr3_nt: TGTGCCAGTAGTGCTTTGACAGTTAACACTGAAGCTTTCTTT
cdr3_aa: CASSALTVNTEAFF

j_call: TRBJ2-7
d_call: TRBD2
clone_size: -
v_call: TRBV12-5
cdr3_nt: TGTGCTAGTGGCCGGACTAGCGGGAGTTGGTACGAGCAGTACTTC
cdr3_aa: CASGRTSGSWYEQYF

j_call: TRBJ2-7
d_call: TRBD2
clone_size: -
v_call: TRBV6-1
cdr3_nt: TGTGCCAGCAACCCTTTCGGACTAGCGGGAGCCGAGCAGTACTTC
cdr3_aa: CASNPFGLAGAEQYF

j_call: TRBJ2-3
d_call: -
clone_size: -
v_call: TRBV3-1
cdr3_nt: TGTGCCAGCAGCCCATACTGGGATACGCAGTATTTT
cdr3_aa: CASSPYWDTQYF

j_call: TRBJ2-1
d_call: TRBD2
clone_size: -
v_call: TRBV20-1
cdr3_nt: TGCAGTGTCATGACTAGCGGGTTAGGTAATGAGCAGTTCTTC
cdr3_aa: CSVMTSGLGNEQFF

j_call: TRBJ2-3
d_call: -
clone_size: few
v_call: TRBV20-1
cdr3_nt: TGCAGTGCTAGAGGGACACACACAGATACGCAGTATTTT
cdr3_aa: CSARGTHTDTQYF

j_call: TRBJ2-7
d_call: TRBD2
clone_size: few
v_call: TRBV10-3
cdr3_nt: TGTGCCATCGGTGGAGCGCAGATTAGCGGGCCCCGAATTGACGAGCAGTACTTC
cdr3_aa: CAIGGAQISGPRIDEQYF

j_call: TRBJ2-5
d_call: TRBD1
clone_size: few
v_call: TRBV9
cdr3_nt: TGTGCCAGCAGCGAGGGACAGTTGGGGACCCAGTACTTC
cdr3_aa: CASSEGQLGTQYF

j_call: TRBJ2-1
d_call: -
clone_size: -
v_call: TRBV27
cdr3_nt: TGTGCCAGCAGTTTATCCCGGGCGGTACGCCTGGGGGCTGAGCAGTTCTTC
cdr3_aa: CASSLSRAVRLGAEQFF

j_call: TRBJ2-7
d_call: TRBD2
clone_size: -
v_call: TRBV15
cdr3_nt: TGTGCCACCAGCAAGGAGGCGGGAGTTGGATTAGGGCAGTACTTC
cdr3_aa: CATSKEAGVGLGQYF

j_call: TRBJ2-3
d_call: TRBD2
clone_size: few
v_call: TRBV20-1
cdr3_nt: TGCAGTGCCAGGACTAGCGCACAGAGGGATACGCAGTATTTT
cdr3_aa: CSARTSAQRDTQYF

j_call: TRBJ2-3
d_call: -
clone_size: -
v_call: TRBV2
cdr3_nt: TGTGCCACCAAAGCTGGGGGACTCACAGATACGCAGTATTTT
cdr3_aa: CATKAGGLTDTQYF

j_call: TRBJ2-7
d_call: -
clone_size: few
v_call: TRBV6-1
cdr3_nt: TGTGCCAGCAAGAGCACTCCGAGCTCCTACGAGCAGTACTTC
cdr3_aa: CASKSTPSSYEQYF

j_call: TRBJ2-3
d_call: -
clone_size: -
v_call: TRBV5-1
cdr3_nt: TGCGCCAGCAGCTTGGTCAGGGATGGTGCAGATACGCAGTATTTT
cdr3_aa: CASSLVRDGADTQYF

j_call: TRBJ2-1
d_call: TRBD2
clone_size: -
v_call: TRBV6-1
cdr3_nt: TGTGCCAGCATAGTTAGGACTAGTGATTCTGGGCAGTTCTTC
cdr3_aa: CASIVRTSDSGQFF

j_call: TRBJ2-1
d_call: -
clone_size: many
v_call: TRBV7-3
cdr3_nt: TGTGCCAGCAGCTCCACACACGCCACTTACAATGAGCAGTTCTTC
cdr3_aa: CASSSTHATYNEQFF

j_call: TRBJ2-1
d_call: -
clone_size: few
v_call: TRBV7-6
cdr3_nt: TGTGCCAGCAGCCCAACTAGCTTTCGCGTTAATGAGCAGTTCTTC
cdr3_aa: CASSPTSFRVNEQFF

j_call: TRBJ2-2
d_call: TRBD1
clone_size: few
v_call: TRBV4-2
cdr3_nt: TGTGCCAGCAGCCAAGAGTCGAACAGGGGGCGCGACGGGGAGCTGTTTTTT
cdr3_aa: CASSQESNRGRDGELFF

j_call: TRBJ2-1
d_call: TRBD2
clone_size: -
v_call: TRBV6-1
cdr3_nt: TGTGCCAGCAGTAAAGCGGGAGGGGCGTACAATGAGCAGTTCTTC
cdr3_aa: CASSKAGGAYNEQFF

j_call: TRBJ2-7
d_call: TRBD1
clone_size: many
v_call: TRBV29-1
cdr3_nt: TGCAGCGCGACAGGGGAAAGTAACGAGCAGTACTTC
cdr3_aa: CSATGESNEQYF

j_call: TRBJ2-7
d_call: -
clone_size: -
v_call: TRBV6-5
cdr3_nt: TGTGCCAGCAGTTACTCGGCCTACAGCTACGAGCAGTACTTC
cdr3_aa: CASSYSAYSYEQYF

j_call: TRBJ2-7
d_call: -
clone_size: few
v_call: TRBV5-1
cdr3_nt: TGCGCCAGCAGGCGGACATGGATCTACGAGCAGTACTTC
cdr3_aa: CASRRTWIYEQYF

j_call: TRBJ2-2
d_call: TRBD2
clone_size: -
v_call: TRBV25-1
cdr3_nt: TGTGCCAGCGGGGATAGCGGGAGGGCCCGGGGGGAGCTGTTTTTT
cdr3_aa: CASGDSGRARGELFF

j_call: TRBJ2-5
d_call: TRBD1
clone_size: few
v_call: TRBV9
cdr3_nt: TGTGCCAGCAGCGTTGGGACAGACGAAGAGACCCAGTACTTC
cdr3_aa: CASSVGTDEETQYF

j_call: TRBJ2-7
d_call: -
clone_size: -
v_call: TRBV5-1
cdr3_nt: TGCGCCAGCAGCTGGGACACGAGAAATGAGCAGTACTTC
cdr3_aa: CASSWDTRNEQYF

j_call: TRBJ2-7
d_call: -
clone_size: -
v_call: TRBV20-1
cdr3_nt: TGCAGTGCTAGAGATCCCTTCCGGGTCGAGGACGAGCAGTACTTC
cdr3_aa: CSARDPFRVEDEQYF

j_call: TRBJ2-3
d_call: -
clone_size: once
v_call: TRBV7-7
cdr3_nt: TGTGCTACCTCGGACAGTATCGCAGATACGCAGTATTTT
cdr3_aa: CATSDSIADTQYF

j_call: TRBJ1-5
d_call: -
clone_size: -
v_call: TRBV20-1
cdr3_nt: TGCAGTGCTAGGAGAACCGATAGCAATCAGCCCCAGCATTTT
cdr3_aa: CSARRTDSNQPQHF

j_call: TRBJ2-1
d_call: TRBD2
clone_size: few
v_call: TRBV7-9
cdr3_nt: TGTGCCAGCAGGAAGCTAGCGGGAGGGATAGATGAGCAGTTCTTC
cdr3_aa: CASRKLAGGIDEQFF

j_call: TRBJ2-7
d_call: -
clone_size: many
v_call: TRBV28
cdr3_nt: TGTGCCAGCAGTTTACGGGGGAGCCTATACGAGCAGTACTTC
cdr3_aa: CASSLRGSLYEQYF

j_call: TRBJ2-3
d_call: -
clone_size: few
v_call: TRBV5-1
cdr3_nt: TGCGCCAGCACCTTTTACAATGCCCTGGCAGATACGCAGTATTTT
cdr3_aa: CASTFYNALADTQYF

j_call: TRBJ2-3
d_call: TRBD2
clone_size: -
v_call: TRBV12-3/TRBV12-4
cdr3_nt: TGTGCCAGCAGTTTAGGCGGGAGGTTTAACACAGATACGCAGTATTTT
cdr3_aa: CASSLGGRFNTDTQYF

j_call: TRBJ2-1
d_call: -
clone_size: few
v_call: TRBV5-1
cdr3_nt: TGCGCCAGCAGCACGGACCCTGGAGGACGGGACAATGAGCAGTTCTTC
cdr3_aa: CASSTDPGGRDNEQFF

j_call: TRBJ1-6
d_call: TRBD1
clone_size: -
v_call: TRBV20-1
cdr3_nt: TGCAGTGCTAGATGGGGGGACAGGTCTACTCCCCTCCACTTT
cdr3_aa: CSARWGDRSTPLHF

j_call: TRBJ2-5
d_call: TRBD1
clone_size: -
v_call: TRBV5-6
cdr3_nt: TGTGCTAGCAGCTTGGCCGGACAGGGCCTAGGAGAGACCCAGTACTTC
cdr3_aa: CASSLAGQGLGETQYF

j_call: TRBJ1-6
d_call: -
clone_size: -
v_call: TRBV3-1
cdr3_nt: TGTGCCAGCAGCCAAACGCCGCCGGGGCAAGATTCACCCCTCCACTTT
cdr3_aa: CASSQTPPGQDSPLHF

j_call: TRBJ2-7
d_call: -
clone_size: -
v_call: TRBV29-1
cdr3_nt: TGCAGCGTTGGGATGGCCGCAGCCGAGCAGTACTTC
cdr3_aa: CSVGMAAAEQYF

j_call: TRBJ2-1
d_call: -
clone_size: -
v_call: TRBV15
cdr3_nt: TGTGCCACCAGCAGAGATTACGGAGTGGGAACCTACAATGAGCAGTTCTTC
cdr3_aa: CATSRDYGVGTYNEQFF

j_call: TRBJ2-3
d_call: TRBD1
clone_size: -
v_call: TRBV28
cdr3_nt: TGTGCCAGCAGTCCACGGACAGGGGGCAGAGATACGCAGTATTTT
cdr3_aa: CASSPRTGGRDTQYF

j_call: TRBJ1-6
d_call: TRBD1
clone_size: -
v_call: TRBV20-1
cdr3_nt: TGCAGTGCTAGACCGATGGGACAGGAAAATTCACCCCTCCACTTT
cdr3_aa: CSARPMGQENSPLHF

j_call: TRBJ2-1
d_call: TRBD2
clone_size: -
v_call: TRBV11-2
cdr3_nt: TGTGCCAGCAGCACACTAGCGGGAGGGGGAAAGGAGCAGTTCTTC
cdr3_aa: CASSTLAGGGKEQFF

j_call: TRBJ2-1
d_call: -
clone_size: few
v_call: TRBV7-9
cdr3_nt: TGTGCCAGCCATATGGAGCAACAGGGGCAGTTCTTC
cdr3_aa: CASHMEQQGQFF

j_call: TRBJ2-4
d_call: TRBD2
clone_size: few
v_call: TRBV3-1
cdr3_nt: TGTGCCAGCAGCCAAGGCCCCTTCCGGGAGGGAATCTCCAAAAACATTCAGTATTTC
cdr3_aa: CASSQGPFREGISKNIQYF

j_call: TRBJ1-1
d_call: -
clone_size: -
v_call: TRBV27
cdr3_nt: TGTGCCAGCAGTTTTTCCCGGGGGAACACTGAAGCTTTCTTT
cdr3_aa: CASSFSRGNTEAFF

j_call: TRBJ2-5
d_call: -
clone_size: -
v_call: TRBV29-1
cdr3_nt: TGCAGCGTACAGGGAAATCGACAAGAGACCCAGTACTTC
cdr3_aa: CSVQGNRQETQYF

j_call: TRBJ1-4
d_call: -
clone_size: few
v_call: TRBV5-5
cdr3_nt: TGTGCCAGCAGCTTGGGAATCGCGGGGGCAACTAATGAAAAACTGTTTTTT
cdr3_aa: CASSLGIAGATNEKLFF